Following are 17 T cell receptor beta chains from one sample sequenced in a study of T cell repertoires in cytomegalovirus infection. TCRdb itself ran the reads through MiXCR, one entry per CDR3 protein. The data show roughly 180,000 distinct CDR3 sequences, over 25% seen once. Sequenced material: PBMCs. The receptors were sampled from a human donor in good health (CMV status not recorded). Some clones in this sample may be carry-over from other donors' samples.

As regards this clonotype: This may arise from a read error, as a much more abundant clone is one base away. V is TRBV7-6 and J is TRBJ2-1, with a weak D call TRBD2 (5 bases). The germline V gene encodes CDR1 SGHVS and CDR2 FNYEAQ. Between the trimmed V and J ends, which lost 4 bases and 10 bases, there was a span of 14 bases. The CDR3 has 13 residues. The CDR3 spells CASSSKTGGEQFF. The CDR3 nucleotides read TGTGCCAGCAGCTCAAAGACTGGCGGGGAGCAGTTCTTC.

This clonotype was seen more than once but under ten times. The V call is TRBV14, the J call TRBJ1-2; possibly TRBD1 for D (5 bases). The V gene lost 3 bases and the J gene lost 2 bases, with 16 bases spanning the gap. Germline assignment: CDR1 SGHDN and CDR2 FVKESK. The length of the CDR3 is 16 residues. For the CDR3, the DNA is TGTGCCAGCAGCCAGGGGACCCTAGATCCCAACTATGGCTACACCTTC. It is translated as CASSQGTLDPNYGYTF.

This clonotype has more than one count but fewer than ten. The V call is TRBV4-3, the J call TRBJ1-1; D is uncertain. The CDR3 consists of 15 residues. V gave up 0 bases and J gave up 3 bases, with 11 bases separating them. Germline-derived CDR1 and CDR2 are LGHNA and YSLEER. DNA for the CDR3: TGCGCCAGCAGCCAAGATAAGGGTCCTCACACTGAAGCTTTCTTT. Protein product: CASSQDKGPHTEAFF.

This clonotype was seen repeatedly, ten times or more. The V call is TRBV7-2, the J call TRBJ2-7; TRBD1 aligns across 7 bases. With 4 bases clipped from V and 6 bases from J, the junction kept 6 bases outside the gene matches. This CDR3 spans 13 amino acids. The V gene's germline CDR1 is SGHTA and CDR2 FQGNSA. CDR3 DNA sequence: TGTGCCAGCAGCTCGACAGGGAACGGCGAGCAGTACTTC. Amino acids: CASSSTGNGEQYF. The full variable domain, its missing parts supplied by reference TRBV7-2 and TRBJ2-7, is GAGVSQSPSNKVTEKGKDVELRCDPISGHTALYWYRQSLGQGLEFLIYFQGNSAPDKSGLPSDRFSAERTGGSVSTLTIQRTQQEDSAVYLCASSSTGNGEQYFGPGTRLTVT.

The chain uses TRBV7-2 and TRBJ2-5; D is ambiguous. In germline, CDR1 is SGHTA, CDR2 FQGNSA. This CDR3 spans 13 amino acids. V lost 4 bases and J 1 base, leaving 7 bases between the germline ends. For the CDR3, the DNA is TGTGCCAGCAGCTCTAACCCCCAAGAGACCCAGTACTTC. Protein sequence: CASSSNPQETQYF.

This clonotype was seen a few times. The DNA of the CDR3 is TGTGCCAGTACTTGGGATAATAGCAATCAGCCCCAGCATTTT. As protein: CASTWDNSNQPQHF. The genes are TRBV6-2 or TRBV6-3 and TRBJ1-5; D remains ambiguous. Germline-derived CDR1 and CDR2 are MNHEY and SVGEGT. Trimming took off 9 bases at V and 0 bases at J, with 12 bases between the two ends. There are 14 residues in the CDR3.

This clonotype has only a few counts. The rearrangement links TRBV6-6 to TRBJ2-7; 7 bases map to TRBD2. Germline CDR1 reads MNHNY; CDR2 reads SVGAGI (reference sequence). The CDR3 runs 16 residues. Trimming at V came to 5 bases and at J to 7 bases, leaving 17 bases not matched to a gene. The CDR3 loop is CASSDRGTTIRGEQYF. CDR3 bases: TGTGCCAGCAGTGACAGAGGGACTACCATCCGGGGGGAGCAGTACTTC.

This clonotype came up a few times. The chain joins TRBV12-3 or TRBV12-4 to TRBJ2-6, with 9 bases that match TRBD1. Losses at the gene ends were 5 bases for V and 3 bases for J; bases not matched to a gene: 8. The CDR3 runs to 17 residues. The CDR3 is CASSPGQGRGGANVLTF. The CDR3 coding sequence is TGTGCCAGCAGTCCTGGACAGGGGAGAGGTGGGGCCAACGTCCTGACTTTC.

In its sample, this clonotype was seen a few times. The chain joins TRBV7-3 to TRBJ2-1; no clear D. Germline loops: CDR1 SGHTA, CDR2 FQGTGA. The CDR3 has 20 amino acids. Trimming pared 4 bases from V and 0 bases from J, leaving 25 bases between. CDR3 region: CASSSPLGPRAASSYNEQFF. CDR3 bases: TGTGCCAGCAGCTCACCCTTGGGTCCTCGGGCGGCTAGCTCCTACAATGAGCAGTTCTTC.

The chain is built from TRBV25-1 and TRBJ2-7, with D unresolved. The germline V gene has CDR1 MGHDK and CDR2 SYGVNS. Trimming left V 0 bases short and J 0 bases short, with 15 bases between. This CDR3 contains 17 residues. The CDR3 nucleotides are TGTGCCAGCAGTGAATATTCCCTGACAAGTTTCTCCTACGAGCAGTACTTC. Amino acid sequence: CASSEYSLTSFSYEQYF.

In the case of this clonotype: It may be a read error: a sequence one base away is much more abundant. The V gene is TRBV7-2, the J gene TRBJ2-1; D is unresolved. CDR1 is SGHTA and CDR2 is FQGNSA in the germline V gene. This CDR3 has 13 amino acids. In nucleotides, the CDR3 is TGTGACAGCAGCCCCCACCCAAAGGATGAGCAGTTCTTC. Amino acids: CDSSPHPKDEQFF.

Relative to its sample, this clonotype is medium-sized. The V gene is TRBV7-2, the J gene TRBJ2-7; TRBD1 matches at 9 bases. The germline V gene encodes CDR1 SGHTA and CDR2 FQGNSA. The CDR3 totals 18 residues. Trimming cost V 0 bases and J 4 bases; bases outside gene matches: 13. The CDR3 bases are TGTGCCAGCAGCTTAGCGGATTTAATGGGACAGGGAAGTTACGAGCAGTACTTC. Protein product: CASSLADLMGQGSYEQYF.

The table lists this clonotype with many counts. The chain uses TRBV7-2 and TRBJ1-5; D call uncertain. The germline CDR1 and CDR2 sequences are SGHTA and FQGNSA. The CDR3 consists of 15 residues. The ends were cut back, 9 bases at V and 0 bases at J, with 15 bases in the middle. This CDR3 reads CASGRSIGSNQPQHF. As DNA, the CDR3 is TGTGCCAGTGGACGGAGCATAGGTAGCAATCAGCCCCAGCATTTT.

This chain joins TRBV12-3 or TRBV12-4 and TRBJ2-1, with 7 bases identical to TRBD1. V was pared by 6 bases and J by 7 bases, with 12 bases of the junction left unmatched. The CDR3 spans 15 residues. CDR3 region: CASRAPGQSLNEQFF. CDR3 nucleotides: TGTGCCAGCAGAGCCCCGGGACAGTCTTTGAATGAGCAGTTCTTC.

This chain uses TRBV15 with TRBJ2-7; unclear D gene. The V gene lost 5 bases and the J gene lost 2 bases, with 7 bases spanning the gap. Germline V gene data show CDR1 as LNHNV and CDR2 as YYDKDF (reference sequence). The CDR3 consists of 12 residues. Here the CDR3 DNA reads TGTGCCACCAGCCCCCGCCCCTACGAGCAGTACTTC. Protein product: CATSPRPYEQYF.

Only a few counts were recorded for this clonotype. The J gene is TRBJ2-1, the V gene TRBV29-1; possibly TRBD1 or TRBD2 for D (6 bases each). The germline V gene encodes CDR1 SQVTM and CDR2 ANQGSEA. Trimming removed 7 bases from V and 8 bases from J, with 18 bases in between. The CDR3 contains 13 residues. CDR3 sequence (DNA): TGCAGCGCCGAGGGGGGTAGCGGTGATGAGCAGTTCTTC. It encodes CSAEGGSGDEQFF.

The chain joins TRBV19 to TRBJ2-1; D is possibly TRBD1 or TRBD2 (5 bases each). There are 16 residues in the CDR3. V lost 5 bases and J 9 bases, leaving 23 bases between the germline ends. Germline CDR1 is LNHDA and CDR2 is SQIVND (reference sequence). CDR3 DNA: TGTGCCAGTAGTCTCACAGGCCCCATTGTTGGGAGTGAGCAGTTCTTC. This sequence encodes CASSLTGPIVGSEQFF.